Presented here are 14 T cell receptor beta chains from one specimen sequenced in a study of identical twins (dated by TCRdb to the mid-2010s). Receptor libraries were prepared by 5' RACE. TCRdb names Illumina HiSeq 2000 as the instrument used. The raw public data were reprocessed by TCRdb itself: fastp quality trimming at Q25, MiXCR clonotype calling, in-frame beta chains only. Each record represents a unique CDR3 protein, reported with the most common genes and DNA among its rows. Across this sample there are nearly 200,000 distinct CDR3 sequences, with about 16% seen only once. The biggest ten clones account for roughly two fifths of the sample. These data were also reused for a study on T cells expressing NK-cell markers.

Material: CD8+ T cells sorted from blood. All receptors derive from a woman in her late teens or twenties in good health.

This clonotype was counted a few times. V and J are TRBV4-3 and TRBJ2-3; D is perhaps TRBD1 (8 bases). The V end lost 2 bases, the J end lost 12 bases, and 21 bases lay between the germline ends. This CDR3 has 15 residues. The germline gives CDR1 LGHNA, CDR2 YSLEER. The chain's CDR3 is CASSQNLRTGTTQYF. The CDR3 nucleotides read TGCGCCAGCAGCCAAAACCTACGGACAGGGACTACCCAGTATTTT.

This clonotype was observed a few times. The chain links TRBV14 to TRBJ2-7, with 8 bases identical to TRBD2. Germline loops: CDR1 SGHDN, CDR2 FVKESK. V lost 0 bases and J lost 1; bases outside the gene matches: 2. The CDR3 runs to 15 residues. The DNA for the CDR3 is TGTGCCAGCAGCCAAGAAACGGGAGGGTCCTACGAGCAGTACTTC. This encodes CASSQETGGSYEQYF.

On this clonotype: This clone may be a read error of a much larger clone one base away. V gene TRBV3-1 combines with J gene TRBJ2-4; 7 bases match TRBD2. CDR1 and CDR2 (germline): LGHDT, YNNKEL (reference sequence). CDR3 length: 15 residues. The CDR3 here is CATSQADTGTTRQYF. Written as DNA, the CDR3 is TGTGCCACCAGCCAAGCTGATACCGGGACTACCCGTCAGTACTTC.

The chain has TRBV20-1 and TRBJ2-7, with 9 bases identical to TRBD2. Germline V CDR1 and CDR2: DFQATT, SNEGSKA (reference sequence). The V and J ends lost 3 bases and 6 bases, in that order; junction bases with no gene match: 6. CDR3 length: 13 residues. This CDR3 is CSARPGLAGEQYF. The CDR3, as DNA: TGCAGTGCTAGGCCGGGACTAGCCGGCGAGCAGTACTTC.

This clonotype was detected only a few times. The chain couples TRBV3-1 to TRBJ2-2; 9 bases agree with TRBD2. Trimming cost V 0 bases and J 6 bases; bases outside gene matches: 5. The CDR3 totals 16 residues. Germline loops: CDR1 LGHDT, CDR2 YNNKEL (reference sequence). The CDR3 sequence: CASSQEISGSAGELFF. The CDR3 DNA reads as TGTGCCAGCAGCCAAGAGATTAGCGGGAGCGCCGGGGAGCTGTTTTTT.

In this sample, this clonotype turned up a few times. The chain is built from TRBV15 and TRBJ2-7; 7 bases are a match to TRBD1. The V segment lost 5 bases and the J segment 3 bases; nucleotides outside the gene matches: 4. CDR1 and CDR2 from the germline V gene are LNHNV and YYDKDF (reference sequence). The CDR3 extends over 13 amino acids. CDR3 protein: CATSGDRLYEQYF. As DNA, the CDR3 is TGTGCCACCAGCGGGGACAGACTCTACGAGCAGTACTTC.

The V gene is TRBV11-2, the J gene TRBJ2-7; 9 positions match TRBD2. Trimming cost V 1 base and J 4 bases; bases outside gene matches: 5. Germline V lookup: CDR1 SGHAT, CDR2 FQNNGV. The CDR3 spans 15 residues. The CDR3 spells CASSLVSSGTYEQYF. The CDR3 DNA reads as TGTGCCAGCAGCTTAGTATCTAGCGGGACTTACGAGCAGTACTTC.

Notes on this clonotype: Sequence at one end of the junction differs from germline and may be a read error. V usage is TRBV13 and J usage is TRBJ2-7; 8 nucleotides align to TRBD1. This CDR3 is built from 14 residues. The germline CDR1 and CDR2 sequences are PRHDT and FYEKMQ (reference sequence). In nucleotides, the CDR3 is TGTGCCAGCAGCATAGGACAGGGTCCCTACGAGCAGTACTTC. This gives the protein CASSIGQGPYEQYF.

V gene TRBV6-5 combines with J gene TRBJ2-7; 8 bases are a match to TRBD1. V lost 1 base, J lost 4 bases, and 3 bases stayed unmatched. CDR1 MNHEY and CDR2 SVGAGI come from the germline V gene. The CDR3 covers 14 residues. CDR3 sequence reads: CASSYYGQGYEQYF. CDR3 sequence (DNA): TGTGCCAGCAGTTACTACGGACAGGGATACGAGCAGTACTTC.

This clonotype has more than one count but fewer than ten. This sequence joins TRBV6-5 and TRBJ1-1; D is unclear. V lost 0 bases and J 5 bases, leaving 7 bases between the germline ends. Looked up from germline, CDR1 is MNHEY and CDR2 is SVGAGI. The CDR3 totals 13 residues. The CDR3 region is CASSYSAMTEAFF. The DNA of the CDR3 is TGTGCCAGCAGTTACTCGGCGATGACTGAAGCTTTCTTT.

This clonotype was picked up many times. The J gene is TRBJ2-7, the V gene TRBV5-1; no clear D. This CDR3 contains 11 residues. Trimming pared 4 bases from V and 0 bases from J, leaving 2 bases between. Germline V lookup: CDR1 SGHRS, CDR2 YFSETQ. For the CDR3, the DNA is TGCGCCAGCAGCAACTCCTACGAGCAGTACTTC. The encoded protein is CASSNSYEQYF. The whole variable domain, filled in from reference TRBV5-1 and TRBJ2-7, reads KAGVTQTPRYLIKTRGQQVTLSCSPISGHRSVSWYQQTPGQGLQFLFEYFSETQRNKGNFPGRFSGRQFSNSRSEMNVSTLELGDSALYLCASSNSYEQYFGPGTRLTVT.

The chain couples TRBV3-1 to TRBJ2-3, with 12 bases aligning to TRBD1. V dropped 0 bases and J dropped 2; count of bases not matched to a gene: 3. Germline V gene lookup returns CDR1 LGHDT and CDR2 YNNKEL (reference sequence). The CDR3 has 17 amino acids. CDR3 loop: CASSQDPGQGATDTQYF. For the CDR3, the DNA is TGTGCCAGCAGCCAAGATCCGGGACAGGGGGCCACAGATACGCAGTATTTT.

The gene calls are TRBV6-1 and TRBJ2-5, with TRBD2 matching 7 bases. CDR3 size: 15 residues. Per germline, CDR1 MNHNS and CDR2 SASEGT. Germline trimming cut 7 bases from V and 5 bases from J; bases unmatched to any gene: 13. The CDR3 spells CASNGRASGFETQYF. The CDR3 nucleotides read TGTGCCAGCAATGGTAGGGCTAGCGGCTTTGAGACCCAGTACTTC.

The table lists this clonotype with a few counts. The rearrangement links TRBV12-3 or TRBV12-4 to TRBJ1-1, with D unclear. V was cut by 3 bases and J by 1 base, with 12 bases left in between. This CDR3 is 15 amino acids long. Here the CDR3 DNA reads TGTGCCAGCAGTTTTAATCCGGTATGGAACACTGAAGCTTTCTTT. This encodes CASSFNPVWNTEAFF.